A selection of T cell receptor beta chains follows, all from one sample in a study of response to subunit inactivated influenza vaccine. MiXCR was run by TCRdb on the RT-PCR reads, yielding one entry per CDR3 protein. The top ten clones hold around 9.6% of a sample with a few hundred thousand distinct CDR3 sequences, 20% to 25% of them seen once. The sample in question was PBMCs from blood, obtained 21 months after vaccination. The receptor set was obtained from a man aged 50 to 69 who received an inactivated influenza vaccine. Each CDR3 is given with its conserved first and last residue. D genes are given only for firm matches. Rows give clone size only sometimes, using once, few, many, or a class for an expanded clone.

clone_size | j_call | v_call | d_call | cdr3_aa | cdr3_nt
few | TRBJ1-5 | TRBV2 | TRBD1 | CASRAGTGLSQPQHF | TGTGCCAGCAGGGCCGGGACAGGGCTCAGTCAGCCCCAGCATTTT
- | TRBJ1-2 | TRBV6-1 | - | CASSETTKGGYTF | TGTGCCAGCAGTGAGACTACCAAGGGAGGCTACACCTTC
- | TRBJ1-2 | TRBV25-1 | - | CASLDSNYGYTF | TGTGCCAGTCTAGACAGTAACTATGGCTACACCTTC
once | TRBJ2-7 | TRBV7-4 | - | CASSLDRRREQYF | TGTGCCAGCAGCCTTGACAGGCGTAGGGAGCAGTACTTC
many | TRBJ1-6 | TRBV10-3 | - | CAISTGRDSPLHF | TGTGCCATCAGTACAGGGCGAGATTCACCCCTCCACTTT
- | TRBJ2-4 | TRBV11-2 | - | CASRSPGTSATKNIQYF | TGTGCCAGCAGATCCCCCGGGACTTCCGCTACCAAAAACATTCAGTACTTC
- | TRBJ2-7 | TRBV7-7 | TRBD1 | CASSWGQEGEQYF | TGTGCTAGCAGCTGGGGACAGGAGGGCGAGCAGTACTTC
few | TRBJ1-1 | TRBV29-1 | TRBD1 | CSVYRGRNTEAFF | TGCAGCGTATACAGGGGACGGAACACTGAAGCTTTCTTT
few | TRBJ1-1 | TRBV6-1 | - | CASSLSPGASTEAFF | TGTGCCAGCAGTCTAAGCCCGGGGGCGAGCACTGAAGCTTTCTTT
- | TRBJ2-3 | TRBV9 | - | CASSLSGLSTDTQYF | TGTGCCAGCAGCCTTAGCGGTCTGAGCACAGATACGCAGTATTTT
- | TRBJ2-1 | TRBV12-3/TRBV12-4 | TRBD1 | CASSSGKDRVTYNEQFF | TGTGCCAGCAGTTCTGGAAAGGACAGGGTTACCTACAATGAGCAGTTCTTC
- | TRBJ1-1 | TRBV9 | - | CASSVRASGTEAFF | TGTGCCAGCAGCGTACGCGCCTCGGGCACTGAAGCTTTCTTT
- | TRBJ2-7 | TRBV7-2 | - | CASSLGGQNSYEQYF | TGTGCCAGCAGCTTAGGTGGCCAGAACTCCTACGAGCAGTACTTC
- | TRBJ2-7 | TRBV28 | TRBD2 | CASSFGLAESSYEQYF | TGTGCCAGCAGTTTCGGGCTAGCGGAAAGCTCCTACGAGCAGTACTTC
few | TRBJ1-1 | TRBV7-7 | - | CASGRSMNTEAFF | TGTGCTAGCGGACGAAGCATGAACACTGAAGCTTTCTTT
- | TRBJ2-1 | TRBV29-1 | TRBD1 | CSVQGAYNEQFF | TGCAGCGTACAGGGGGCCTACAATGAGCAGTTCTTC
many | TRBJ2-1 | TRBV20-1 | - | CSASLSAGRPMYNEQFF | TGCAGTGCTAGTCTCTCGGCTGGACGACCGATGTACAATGAGCAGTTCTTC
few | TRBJ2-2 | TRBV11-2 | - | CASSLHLGELFF | TGTGCCAGCAGCTTACATCTCGGGGAGCTGTTTTTT
few | TRBJ1-5 | TRBV28 | - | CASILGTGVSNQPQHF | TGTGCCAGCATATTGGGAACAGGTGTTAGCAATCAGCCCCAGCATTTT
- | TRBJ1-6 | TRBV3-1 | - | CASSQLENSPLHF | TGTGCCAGCAGCCAATTGGAAAATTCACCCCTCCACTTT
- | TRBJ1-1 | TRBV28 | - | CASSSTALRNSVTEAFF | TGTGCCAGCAGTTCCACCGCCCTTCGTAATTCGGTCACTGAAGCTTTCTTT
few | TRBJ1-4 | TRBV9 | - | CASSASPGNRGEKLFF | TGTGCCAGCAGCGCATCTCCGGGGAATAGAGGCGAAAAACTGTTTTTT
few | TRBJ2-3 | TRBV29-1 | - | CSVEGVADTQYF | TGCAGCGTTGAAGGGGTCGCAGATACGCAGTATTTT
- | TRBJ1-5 | TRBV27 | TRBD1 | CASRLGGYSNQPQHF | TGTGCCAGCAGGTTAGGGGGCTATAGCAATCAGCCCCAGCATTTT
- | TRBJ1-3 | TRBV28 | TRBD1 | CASSPWDRGRFGSGNTIYF | TGTGCCAGCAGTCCCTGGGACAGGGGAAGGTTCGGCTCTGGAAACACCATATATTTT
- | TRBJ2-2 | TRBV10-3 | TRBD1 | CAISGTGDNGELFF | TGTGCCATCAGCGGGACAGGGGATAACGGGGAGCTGTTTTTT
- | TRBJ2-5 | TRBV20-1 | - | CSAKEPYQETQYF | TGCAGTGCAAAGGAGCCCTACCAAGAGACCCAGTACTTC
- | TRBJ2-7 | TRBV7-2 | - | CASSLVGDSYEQYF | TGTGCCAGCAGCTTAGTGGGGGACTCCTACGAGCAGTACTTC
few | TRBJ2-2 | TRBV5-5 | - | CASSVQGIWTGELFF | TGTGCCAGCAGCGTCCAGGGGATTTGGACCGGGGAGCTGTTTTTT
- | TRBJ1-4 | TRBV12-3/TRBV12-4 | - | CASSWYGGNEKLFF | TGTGCCAGCAGTTGGTATGGTGGTAATGAAAAACTGTTTTTT
few | TRBJ1-5 | TRBV19 | - | CASSWADPNQPQHF | TGTGCCAGTAGTTGGGCAGACCCGAATCAGCCCCAGCATTTT
- | TRBJ1-5 | TRBV9 | - | CASSVERGLSQPQHF | TGTGCCAGCAGCGTAGAACGGGGTTTGAGCCAGCCCCAGCATTTT
few | TRBJ2-3 | TRBV20-1 | - | CSARDGLSTDTQYF | TGCAGTGCTAGAGATGGGCTAAGCACAGATACGCAGTATTTT
- | TRBJ1-1 | TRBV10-3 | - | CAISETMNTEAFF | TGTGCCATCAGTGAAACGATGAACACTGAAGCTTTCTTT
few | TRBJ1-1 | TRBV20-1 | TRBD1 | CSARDPRTGVSEAFF | TGCAGTGCTAGAGATCCGAGGACAGGGGTCTCTGAAGCTTTCTTT
few | TRBJ2-3 | TRBV7-8 | TRBD2 | CASSMDPWREISDTQYF | TGTGCCAGCAGCATGGACCCCTGGCGGGAGATTTCAGATACGCAGTATTTT
- | TRBJ2-6 | TRBV2 | - | CASSGFHSGANVLTF | TGTGCCAGCAGTGGATTCCACTCTGGGGCCAACGTCCTGACTTTC
many | TRBJ2-4 | TRBV4-1 | - | CASSQPQGRNIQYF | TGCGCCAGCAGCCAACCTCAGGGGAGGAACATTCAGTACTTC
- | TRBJ2-1 | TRBV28 | - | CASTPRPGAYNEQFF | TGTGCCAGCACCCCTCGACCTGGGGCATACAATGAGCAGTTCTTC
- | TRBJ2-3 | TRBV4-3 | TRBD2 | CASSQDLLAGVLPADTQYF | TGCGCCAGCAGCCAAGATCTACTAGCGGGAGTTCTTCCGGCAGATACGCAGTATTTT
few | TRBJ1-2 | TRBV4-3 | TRBD1 | CASSQATDRAYGYTF | TGCGCCAGCAGCCAAGCCACGGACAGGGCCTATGGCTACACCTTC